Shown below are 13 T cell receptor beta chains from a single sample sequenced in a study of Ad26.COV2.S vaccination and SARS-CoV-2 variants listed by TCRdb under 2021. Library generation was performed with the immunoSEQ multiplex PCR assay. Not all clones reach the TCRdb copy of this immuneACCESS table, which keeps in-frame sequences only. Checked studies attribute under half of the gap to unresolved V genes and leave the rest unexplained. The sample table holds about 350,000 clones, of which approximately 86% were seen once. The ten largest account for around 10% of the sample. The sample's treatment or condition label, decoded: over 15 received Ad26.COV2.S at low or high dose, single or two shots; several received placebo; per-sample allocation not given. Repertoires of vaccine and placebo recipients were sequenced from samples collected on day 63 after the first injection. Material: peripheral blood, obtained in a trial of Ad26.COV2.S vaccine versus placebo. These receptors came from a person aged 18-60 years who received the Ad26.COV2.S COVID-19 vaccine or a placebo.

The chain carries TRBV4-1 and TRBJ2-7; D tentatively reads TRBD1 or TRBD2 (5 bases each). V lost 3 bases to trimming and J lost 0 bases, with 18 bases between them. CDR3 length: 17 residues. Germline-derived CDR1 and CDR2 are MGHRA and YSYEKL. The CDR3 region is CASSQILSTGASYEQYF. The CDR3 DNA follows: TGCGCCAGCAGCCAGATCCTGAGTACCGGGGCCTCCTACGAGCAGTACTTC.

The gene calls are TRBV6-5 and TRBJ1-3; no clear D. The ends were cut back, 3 bases at V and 0 bases at J, with 9 bases in the middle. The length of the CDR3 is 15 residues. Germline V gives CDR1 MNHEY, CDR2 SVGAGI. The CDR3 loop is CASSYTPSSGNTIYF. DNA of the CDR3: TGTGCCAGCAGTTATACCCCGAGCTCTGGAAACACCATATATTTT.

V and J are TRBV6-5 and TRBJ2-1, with 10 bases lining up with TRBD1. The germline V gene has CDR1 MNHEY and CDR2 SVGAGI. Trimming cost V 0 bases and J 4 bases; bases outside gene matches: 3. The CDR3 length is 16 residues. The CDR3 spells CASSYSPGQGYNEQFF. CDR3 bases: TGTGCCAGCAGTTACTCGCCGGGACAGGGGTACAATGAGCAGTTCTTC.

The chain links TRBV9 to TRBJ2-3; 7 bases fit TRBD2. The ends lost 4 bases at V and 4 bases at J; junction bases unmatched: 9. The CDR3 is 15 residues long. Germline CDR1 is SGDLS and CDR2 is YYNGEE. Here the CDR3 reads CASSYGAGVADTQYF. CDR3 in DNA: TGTGCCAGCAGCTACGGGGCGGGAGTGGCAGATACGCAGTATTTT.

This clone was picked up one time. V gene TRBV9 combines with J gene TRBJ2-1; D is unclear. CDR3 size: 15 residues. From germline, CDR1 is SGDLS and CDR2 YYNGEE. The V end was cut by 0 bases, the J end by 3 bases, with 10 bases between. CDR3 residues: CASSVDLGNYNEQFF. The CDR3 DNA reads TGTGCCAGCAGCGTAGATCTCGGTAACTACAATGAGCAGTTCTTC.

The table lists this clone with a count of one. The chain links TRBV5-4 to TRBJ2-3; no firm D call. There are 14 residues in the CDR3. The V gene's germline CDR1 is SGHNT and CDR2 YYREEE (reference sequence). The V and J ends lost 0 bases and 8 bases respectively, with 13 bases between them. CDR3 in amino acids: CASSLGLGGVTQYF. CDR3 coding DNA: TGTGCCAGCAGCTTGGGCTTGGGTGGAGTTACGCAGTATTTT. Together with reference TRBV5-4 and TRBJ2-3, the CDR3 gives the full variable domain: ETGVTQSPTHLIKTRGQQVTLRCSSQSGHNTVSWYQQALGQGPQFIFQYYREEENGRGNFPPRFSGLQFPNYSSELNVNALELDDSALYLCASSLGLGGVTQYFGPGTRLTVL.

For the CDR3, the DNA is TGTGCCAGCTCAACACGACAGAGCTCCTACGAGCAGTACTTC. This codes for CASSTRQSSYEQYF. The V call is TRBV18, the J call TRBJ2-7, with D tentatively TRBD1 (5 bases). The V gene lost 5 bases and the J gene lost 0 bases, with 11 bases spanning the gap. Looked up from germline, CDR1 is KGHSH and CDR2 is LQKENI. CDR3 length equals 14 residues.

This clone was detected a few times. The chain employs TRBV2 and TRBJ1-2, with a weak D call TRBD1 (6 bases). The V gene lost 8 bases and the J gene lost 4 bases, with 17 bases spanning the gap. The CDR3 is 14 amino acids. Germline lookup yields CDR1 SNHLY and CDR2 FYNNEI. The CDR3 here is CASVLDARGYGYTF. The CDR3 DNA is TGTGCCAGCGTCCTAGACGCCAGGGGCTATGGCTACACCTTC.

V gene TRBV12-3 or TRBV12-4 combines with J gene TRBJ1-2, with D perhaps TRBD1 (6 bases). There are 13 residues in the CDR3. V lost 3 bases, J lost 5 bases, and 10 bases lay in between. The CDR3 DNA reads TGTGCCAGCAGTTTTGACAGGCGATATGGCTACACCTTC. Amino acids: CASSFDRRYGYTF.

This clone was observed once. This sequence joins TRBV7-9 and TRBJ1-6, with D possibly being TRBD1 (5 bases). The germline gives CDR1 SEHNR, CDR2 FQNEAQ (reference sequence). V lost 4 bases and J lost 5, with 9 bases in between. The CDR3 contains 14 residues. In DNA, the CDR3 is TGTGCCAGCAGCTCCCAGGGAGATAATTCACCCCTCCACTTT. It specifies CASSSQGDNSPLHF.

J is TRBJ2-4 and V is TRBV18, with D possibly being TRBD2 (6 bases). This CDR3 has 15 residues. The V and J ends lost 1 base and 5 bases respectively, with 12 bases between them. From germline, CDR1 is KGHSH and CDR2 LQKENI. The CDR3 DNA follows: TGTGCCAGCTCACCACGCGGGGCATTACAAAACATTCAGTACTTC. Translated: CASSPRGALQNIQYF. The full variable domain, rest sourced from reference TRBV18 and TRBJ2-4, is NAGVMQNPRHLVRRRGQEARLRCSPMKGHSHVYWYRQLPEEGLKFMVYLQKENIIDESGMPKERFSAEFPKEGPSILRIQQVVRGDSAAYFCASSPRGALQNIQYFGAGTRLSVL.

The chain uses TRBV5-1 and TRBJ1-1; 8 nucleotides line up with TRBD1. The CDR3 contains 15 residues. Germline values: CDR1 SGHRS, CDR2 YFSETQ. Unmatched junction bases numbered 7, after V lost 3 bases and J lost 3 bases. The CDR3 DNA reads as TGCGCCAGCAGCTATCGACAGGGGAGAGACACTGAAGCTTTCTTT. Protein product: CASSYRQGRDTEAFF.

The chain has TRBV6-4 and TRBJ2-3; the match to TRBD2 covers 10 bases. CDR1 and CDR2 from the germline V gene are MRHNA and SNTAGT. Trimming removed 0 bases from V and 0 bases from J; junction bases left unmatched: 0. This CDR3 has 16 amino acids. The CDR3 sequence: CASSDSTSGSTDTQYF. The CDR3, as DNA: TGTGCCAGCAGTGACTCGACTAGCGGGAGCACAGATACGCAGTATTTT.